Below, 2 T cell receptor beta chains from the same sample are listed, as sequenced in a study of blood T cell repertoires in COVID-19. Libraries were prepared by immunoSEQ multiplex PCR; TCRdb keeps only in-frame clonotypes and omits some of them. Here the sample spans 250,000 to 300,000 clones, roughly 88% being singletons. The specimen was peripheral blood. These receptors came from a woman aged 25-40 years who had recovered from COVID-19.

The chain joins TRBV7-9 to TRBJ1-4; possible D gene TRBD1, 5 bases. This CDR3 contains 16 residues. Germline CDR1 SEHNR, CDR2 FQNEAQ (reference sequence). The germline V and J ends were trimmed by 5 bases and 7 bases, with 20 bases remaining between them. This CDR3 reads CASSLDYGGGVEKLFF. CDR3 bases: TGTGCCAGCAGCCTTGACTACGGGGGAGGTGTTGAAAAACTGTTTTTT.

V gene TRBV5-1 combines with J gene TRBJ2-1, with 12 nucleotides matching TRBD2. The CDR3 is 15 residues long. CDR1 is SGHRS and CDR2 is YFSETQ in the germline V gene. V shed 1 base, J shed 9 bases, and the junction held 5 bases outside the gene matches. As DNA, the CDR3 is TGCGCCAGCAGCTTGACTAGCGGGGGGTCCGGTGAGCAGTTCTTC. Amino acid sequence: CASSLTSGGSGEQFF.